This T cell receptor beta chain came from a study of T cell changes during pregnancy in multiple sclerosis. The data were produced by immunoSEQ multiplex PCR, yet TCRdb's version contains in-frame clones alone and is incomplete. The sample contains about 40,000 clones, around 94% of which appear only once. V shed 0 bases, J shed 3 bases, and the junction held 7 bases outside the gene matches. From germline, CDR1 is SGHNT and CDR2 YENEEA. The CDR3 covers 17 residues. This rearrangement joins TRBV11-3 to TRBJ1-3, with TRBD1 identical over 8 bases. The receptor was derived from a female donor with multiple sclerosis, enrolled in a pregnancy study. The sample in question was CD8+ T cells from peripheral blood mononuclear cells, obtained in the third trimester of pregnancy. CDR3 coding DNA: TGTGCCAGCAGCTTAGAGGACAGGGCGTTTCGTGGAAACACCATATATTTT. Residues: CASSLEDRAFRGNTIYF. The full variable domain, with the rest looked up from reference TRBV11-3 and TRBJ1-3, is EAGVVQSPRYKIIEKKQPVAFWCNPISGHNTLYWYLQNLGQGPELLIRYENEEAVDDSQLPKDRFSAERLKGVDSTLKIQPAELGDSAVYLCASSLEDRAFRGNTIYFGEGSWLTVV.